This T cell receptor (beta chain) was profiled in a study of CD8 T cells in Susac syndrome. This CDR3 region has 11 residues. With 4 bases removed from V and 9 bases from J, the gap between germline ends came to 7 bases. Per the germline V gene, CDR1 is SGHVS and CDR2 is FNYEAQ. When the RNA was reverse transcribed, random hexamers were used with an input of roughly 0.5 to 1 ug. Multiplex PCR with immunoSEQ amplified the TCR beta CDR3 across 54 Vbeta and 13 Jbeta. Using its own MiXCR run on the immunoSEQ multiplex PCR reads, TCRdb lists one record per CDR3 protein. Among about 240,000 distinct CDR3 sequences listed, almost 97% were seen once. FACS enriched CD8+ TEMRA cells, while bulk CD8+ and CD4+ were negatively isolated.

The sequenced material came from CD4+ T cells from PBMCs. The chain combines TRBV7-6 with TRBJ2-1; D uncertain. The TCR sequence derives from a human donor with Susac syndrome. Here the CDR3 reads CASSSDGEQFF. CDR3 coding DNA: TGTGCCAGCAGCTCGGACGGTGAGCAGTTCTTC.